This TCR beta chain derives from a study of T cell clonotyping in hematopoietic cell transplantation. Study results and limitations: Broader posttransplant TCR repertoire diversity was predicted by graft donor and pretransplant recipient Inverse Simpson Index values.

Note on this clone: The antigen remains unidentified.

The time point denotes: recipient sample about 28 days before transplant, after cytoreduction. The method was immunoSEQ multiplex PCR; TCRdb's version includes in-frame clones alone and lacks a portion of them. Seen here are about 36,000 clones, 85% to 95% observed once, and the top ten hold under 2%. Germline V gives CDR1 GTSNPN, CDR2 SVGIG (reference sequence). The CDR3 loop spans 13 amino acids. The V end lost 0 bases, the J end lost 6 bases, and 9 bases lay between the germline ends. Sample: peripheral blood mononuclear cells, taken before stem cell transplant. The chain carries TRBV30 and TRBJ1-5; tentatively, D is TRBD1 (5 bases). This TCR derives from a man in his forties with chronic myeloid leukemia. Some clones in this sample may be carry-over from other donors' samples. CDR3 nucleotide sequence: TGTGCCTGGAGTGTTGGGGGGGGTCAGCCCCAGCATTTT. Its translation is CAWSVGGGQPQHF.